One sample yielded the 4 T cell receptor beta chains listed below, sequenced in a study of T-cell reconstitution after alpha-beta-depleted transplantation in children. Unique molecular identifiers featured in how the TCRbeta library was prepared. TCRdb fed the PCR reads into MiXCR, producing one record per CDR3 protein. Of about a million distinct CDR3 sequences in the sample, roughly 29% were seen once. Material: PBMCs, mostly from graft donor cells, obtained 360 days after TCRalphabeta/CD19-depleted stem cell transplant. The receptors derive from a boy in the first two years of life who had a stem cell transplant for SCID, so the T cells may come from the graft donor.

This chain uses TRBV6-5 with TRBJ2-5, with TRBD2 matching 7 bases. Trimming removed 1 base from V and 5 bases from J; junction bases left unmatched: 7. This CDR3 spans 15 amino acids. In germline, CDR1 is MNHEY, CDR2 SVGAGI. Written as DNA, the CDR3 is TGTGCCAGCAGTTACTACGGGGAGGGTGGGGAGACCCAGTACTTC. It encodes CASSYYGEGGETQYF.

V gene TRBV12-3 or TRBV12-4 combines with J gene TRBJ2-2, with D hard to call. The CDR3 is 11 amino acids. The V end was cut by 6 bases, the J end by 9 bases, with 8 bases between. CDR3 amino acids: CASRLNWELFF. Written as DNA, the CDR3 is TGTGCCAGCAGACTCAATTGGGAGCTGTTTTTT.

V is TRBV3-1 and J is TRBJ2-3; D not certain. The CDR3 length is 12 residues. Germline CDR1 and CDR2: LGHDT and YNNKEL (reference sequence). V lost 5 bases and J 8 bases, leaving 11 bases between the germline ends. DNA for the CDR3: TGTGCCAGCAGCTTACGGACGGGTACGCAGTATTTT. It codes for CASSLRTGTQYF.

This clonotype came up a few times. The chain combines TRBV20-1 with TRBJ2-7; D possibly corresponds to TRBD2 (5 bases). Germline CDR1 is DFQATT and CDR2 is SNEGSKA (reference sequence). CDR3 length equals 15 residues. V was shortened by 3 bases and J by 6 bases, with 21 bases between the two germline ends. The DNA for the CDR3 is TGCAGTGCTAGGCCGAGCCTCGGGGTGGATGTCGAGCAGTACTTC. Translated, it gives CSARPSLGVDVEQYF.